Shown below are 23 T cell receptor beta chains from a single sample sequenced in a study of T cells after yellow fever vaccination. TCRdb reprocessed the 5' RACE reads via MiXCR and lists one record per CDR3 protein. The sample holds fewer than 350,000 distinct CDR3 sequences, around 4% seen once. The specimen was PBMCs, collected on the day of the yellow fever booster vaccination. The receptors stem from a man aged 18 to 30 who received the YFV17D yellow fever vaccine.

CDR3 sequence reads: CSARAGLSYEQYV. The DNA of the CDR3 is TGCAGTGCTAGAGCGGGACTCAGCTACGAGCAGTACGTC. This chain links TRBV20-1 with TRBJ2-7; D is possibly TRBD2 (6 bases). Trimming shortened V by 1 base and J by 3 bases, and 10 bases separated the two germline ends. The germline V gene encodes CDR1 DFQATT and CDR2 SNEGSKA (reference sequence). This CDR3 is 13 amino acids long.

This clonotype was seen many times. The genes are TRBV14 and TRBJ2-4, with D possibly matching TRBD1 (6 bases). The CDR3 consists of 12 residues. The germline V gene has CDR1 SGHDN and CDR2 FVKESK. With 5 bases removed from V and 9 bases from J, the gap between germline ends came to 11 bases. The chain's CDR3 is CASSYIRGIQYF. The CDR3, as DNA: TGTGCCAGCAGCTACATCAGGGGCATTCAGTACTTC.

This clonotype was counted between two and nine times. This chain connects TRBV6-1 to TRBJ1-5; no definite D call. There are 17 residues in the CDR3. CDR1 is MNHNS and CDR2 is SASEGT in the germline V gene. The V end was cut by 2 bases, the J end by 0 bases, with 14 bases between. The chain's CDR3 is CASSERAEPYSNQPQHF. CDR3 nucleotide sequence: TGTGCCAGCAGTGAAAGGGCGGAACCCTATAGCAATCAGCCCCAGCATTTT.

This clonotype was detected ten times or more. The V call is TRBV6-1, the J call TRBJ2-3; possible D gene TRBD2, 6 bases. The V end was cut by 6 bases, the J end by 4 bases, with 14 bases between. Germline-derived CDR1 and CDR2 are MNHNS and SASEGT. There are 14 residues in the CDR3. The CDR3 sequence is CASSSTGEPDTQYF. The CDR3 nucleotides are TGTGCCAGCAGCAGCACGGGGGAGCCAGATACGCAGTATTTT.

The gene calls are TRBV12-3 or TRBV12-4 and TRBJ2-1; the match to TRBD2 covers 7 bases. This CDR3 is built from 13 residues. Losses at the gene ends were 11 bases for V and 12 bases for J; bases not matched to a gene: 16. The CDR3 region has the DNA TGTGCCCCAACCGTAGGACTAGGCGGTTGGCAGTTCTTC. It encodes CAPTVGLGGWQFF.

This clonotype was found a few times. The chain is built from TRBV6-2 or TRBV6-3 and TRBJ2-2; no definite D call. Germline V lookup: CDR1 MNHEY, CDR2 SVGEGT. Trimming shortened V by 7 bases and J by 3 bases, and 12 bases separated the two germline ends. This CDR3 spans 14 amino acids. The chain's CDR3 is CASIRSAHTGELFF. CDR3 in DNA: TGTGCCAGCATCCGCTCGGCCCACACCGGGGAGCTGTTTTTT.

Many counts were recorded for this clonotype. The rearrangement uses TRBV5-4 and TRBJ2-2, with TRBD1 identical over 9 bases. The CDR3 extends over 18 amino acids. The V and J ends lost 4 bases and 0 bases, in that order; junction bases with no gene match: 10. Germline V gene lookup returns CDR1 SGHNT and CDR2 YYREEE (reference sequence). The CDR3: CASSAGQGINPNTGELFF. Written as DNA, the CDR3 is TGTGCCAGCAGCGCAGGACAGGGGATCAATCCGAACACCGGGGAGCTGTTTTTT.

V usage is TRBV7-9 and J usage is TRBJ1-1; no reliable D call. The V and J ends lost 5 bases and 0 bases respectively, with 22 bases between them. The CDR3 has 18 amino acids. CDR1 SEHNR and CDR2 FQNEAQ come from the germline V gene (reference sequence). DNA for the CDR3: TGTGCCAGCAGCCCCCCCTGGTGGGAAGACAAACTGAACACTGAAGCTTTCTTT. It specifies CASSPPWWEDKLNTEAFF. Full variable domain (missing parts from reference TRBV7-9 and TRBJ1-1): DTGVSQNPRHKITKRGQNVTFRCDPISEHNRLYWYRQTLGQGPEFLTYFQNEAQLEKSRLLSDRFSAERPKGSFSTLEIQRTEQGDSAMYLCASSPPWWEDKLNTEAFFGQGTRLTVV.

In DNA form, the CDR3 reads TGTGCCAGCTCATTCGGTCCATCGGGCGAGCAGTACGTC. Translated, it gives CASSFGPSGEQYV. The rearrangement links TRBV18 to TRBJ2-7; no definite D call. V dropped 5 bases and J dropped 6 bases, with 14 bases sitting between them. The germline V gene has CDR1 KGHSH and CDR2 LQKENI. The CDR3 sequence is 13 residues long.

This clonotype was detected only a few times. The rearrangement links TRBV3-1 to TRBJ1-2, with D maybe TRBD1 (5 bases). The CDR3 consists of 13 residues. The germline CDR1 and CDR2 sequences are LGHDT and YNNKEL (reference sequence). V lost 6 bases to trimming and J lost 7 bases, with 15 bases between them. Written as DNA, the CDR3 is TGTGCCAGCAGTTCTTCCGGGGGGGGTGGCTACACCTTC. Protein sequence: CASSSSGGGGYTF.

This chain uses TRBV6-5 with TRBJ2-3; TRBD1 is a possible D gene (6 bases). Germline CDR1 is MNHEY and CDR2 is SVGAGI. Trimming stripped 4 bases from V and 3 bases from J, with 11 bases between. The CDR3 has 14 residues. The CDR3, as DNA: TGTGCCAGCAGTTCCTCAGGGACAACAGATACGCAGTATTTT. It yields the protein CASSSSGTTDTQYF.

This clonotype was recorded a few times. V and J are TRBV9 and TRBJ2-1, with D perhaps TRBD1 (5 bases). With 0 bases removed from V and 1 base from J, the gap between germline ends came to 14 bases. The CDR3 sequence is 17 residues long. CDR1 and CDR2 from the germline V gene are SGDLS and YYNGEE. CDR3 bases: TGTGCCAGCAGCGTAGGTGCAGGGCCGGTTTCCTACAATGAGCAGTTCTTC. Translation: CASSVGAGPVSYNEQFF.

In its sample, this clonotype was seen many times. V gene TRBV5-1 combines with J gene TRBJ1-1; 7 bases are shared with TRBD1. The CDR3 is made up of 16 amino acids. Germline assignment: CDR1 SGHRS and CDR2 YFSETQ. Unmatched junction bases numbered 9, after V lost 1 base and J lost 3 bases. The CDR3 DNA is TGCGCCAGCAGCTTGCCTATCGGGACAGTTTACACTGAAGCTTTCTTT. This sequence encodes CASSLPIGTVYTEAFF.

This clonotype was detected many times. The CDR3 loop reads CATRTGTSGDTQYF. The CDR3 DNA sequence: TGTGCCACCAGGACCGGGACTAGCGGGGATACGCAGTATTTT. The chain couples TRBV15 to TRBJ2-3; 12 bases match TRBD2. With 6 bases clipped from V and 6 bases from J, the junction kept 4 bases outside the gene matches. This CDR3 region has 14 residues. In germline, CDR1 is LNHNV, CDR2 YYDKDF (reference sequence).

The table lists this clonotype with many counts. This chain's CDR3 is CASSHPEGALWNEQFF. The CDR3 bases are TGTGCCAGCAGCCATCCCGAGGGAGCCCTGTGGAATGAGCAGTTCTTC. The chain combines TRBV11-2 with TRBJ2-1; weak D call: TRBD2 (5 bases). This CDR3 spans 16 amino acids. Trimming pared 5 bases from V and 7 bases from J, leaving 21 bases between. Germline loops: CDR1 SGHAT, CDR2 FQNNGV.

This clonotype has a handful of counts. This chain uses TRBV20-1 with TRBJ1-5, with D hard to call. The CDR3 has 13 residues. From germline, CDR1 is DFQATT and CDR2 SNEGSKA (reference sequence). V lost 0 bases and J 0 bases, leaving 3 bases between the germline ends. The CDR3 nucleotides are TGCAGTGCTAGAGATTCTAGCAATCAGCCCCAGCATTTT. As protein: CSARDSSNQPQHF.

This clonotype was picked up many times. This chain uses TRBV7-8 with TRBJ2-2; no definite D call. CDR1 and CDR2 from the germline V gene are SGHVS and FQNEAQ. The CDR3 covers 12 residues. Trimming removed 2 bases from V and 8 bases from J, with 6 bases in between. In DNA, the CDR3 is TGTGCCAGCAGCTTATTCGGGGGGGAGCTGTTTTTT. Its translation is CASSLFGGELFF.

There are many counts of this clonotype. The chain links TRBV9 to TRBJ1-2; D unresolved. CDR3 length equals 14 residues. Germline V gene lookup returns CDR1 SGDLS and CDR2 YYNGEE. Trimming removed 2 bases at V and 5 bases at J, with 13 bases between. In DNA form, the CDR3 reads TGTGCCAGCAGCGTGAGCTTCCCCGGGTATGGCTACACCTTC. This gives the protein CASSVSFPGYGYTF. Using reference TRBV9 and TRBJ1-2 for the parts outside the CDR3, the full variable domain is DSGVTQTPKHLITATGQRVTLRCSPRSGDLSVYWYQQSLDQGLQFLIQYYNGEERAKGNILERFSAQQFPDLHSELNLSSLELGDSALYFCASSVSFPGYGYTFGSGTRLTVV.

This clonotype has ten or more counts. This rearrangement joins TRBV28 to TRBJ2-5; no clear D. The germline V and J ends were trimmed by 6 bases and 1 base, with 9 bases remaining between them. The germline V gene encodes CDR1 MDHEN and CDR2 SYDVKM. The CDR3 totals 13 residues. CDR3 protein: CASRLRSQETQYF. DNA for the CDR3: TGTGCCAGCAGACTGCGGTCCCAAGAGACCCAGTACTTC.

This clonotype was counted a few times. This chain joins TRBV18 and TRBJ2-3, with TRBD1 matching 11 bases. CDR1 is KGHSH, CDR2 LQKENI, per germline. The CDR3 covers 17 residues. The J segment lost 5 bases and the V segment lost 2 bases, leaving 9 bases of the junction unmatched. The CDR3 region has the DNA TGTGCCAGCTCACCATCAGTCGGACAGGGGGCAGAAGATACGCAGTATTTT. This translates into CASSPSVGQGAEDTQYF.

There are many counts of this clonotype. The CDR3 sequence is CASSYVGPVYEQYF. CDR3 sequence (DNA): TGTGCCAGCAGTTACGTGGGGCCAGTCTACGAGCAGTACTTC. This chain uses TRBV6-2 or TRBV6-3 with TRBJ2-7, with D tentatively TRBD1 (5 bases). V was trimmed by 2 bases and J by 3 bases, leaving 11 bases between them. Germline lookup yields CDR1 MNHEY and CDR2 SVGEGT. This CDR3 has 14 residues.

This clonotype has more than one count but fewer than ten. This chain connects TRBV2 to TRBJ1-5, with 7 bases lining up with TRBD1. Germline values: CDR1 SNHLY, CDR2 FYNNEI. The CDR3 runs 15 residues. Trimming removed 6 bases from V and 7 bases from J; junction bases left unmatched: 12. The CDR3 bases are TGTGCCAGCAGGGGGGGAAGGGACAGTGGCCAGCCCCAGCATTTT. It translates to CASRGGRDSGQPQHF.

This clonotype has ten or more counts. V usage is TRBV5-1 and J usage is TRBJ2-1; 9 bases line up with TRBD1. Germline CDR1 is SGHRS and CDR2 is YFSETQ. The CDR3 has 14 residues. With 4 bases clipped from V and 9 bases from J, the junction kept 8 bases outside the gene matches. CDR3 sequence reads: CASSLRDREGEQFF. The CDR3 coding sequence is TGCGCCAGCAGCCTCCGGGACAGGGAGGGTGAGCAGTTCTTC.